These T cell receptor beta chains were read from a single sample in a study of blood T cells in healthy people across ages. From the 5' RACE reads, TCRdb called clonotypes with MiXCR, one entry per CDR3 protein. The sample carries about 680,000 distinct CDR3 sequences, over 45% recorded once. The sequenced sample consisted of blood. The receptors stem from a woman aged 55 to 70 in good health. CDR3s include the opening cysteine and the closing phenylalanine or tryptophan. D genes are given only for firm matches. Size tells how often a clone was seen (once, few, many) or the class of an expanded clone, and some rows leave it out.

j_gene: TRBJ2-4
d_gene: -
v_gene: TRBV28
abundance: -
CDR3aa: CASRGSNIQYF
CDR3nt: TGTGCCAGCAGGGGGAGTAACATTCAGTACTTC

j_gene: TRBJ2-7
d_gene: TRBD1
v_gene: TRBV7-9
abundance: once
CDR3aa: CASDPGGNYNEQYF
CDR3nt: TGTGCCAGCGACCCAGGGGGAAACTACAATGAGCAGTACTTC

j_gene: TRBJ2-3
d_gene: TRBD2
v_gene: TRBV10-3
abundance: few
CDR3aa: CAIRSASGSGGDTQYF
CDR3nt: TGTGCCATCAGGTCGGCTAGCGGGAGTGGCGGAGATACGCAGTATTTT

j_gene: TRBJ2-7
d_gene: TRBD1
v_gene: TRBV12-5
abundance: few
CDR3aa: CASGRDRLAYEQYF
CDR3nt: TGTGCTAGTGGTCGGGACAGGCTCGCCTACGAGCAGTACTTC

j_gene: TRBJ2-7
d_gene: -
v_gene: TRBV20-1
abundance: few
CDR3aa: CSASPRVTGEQYF
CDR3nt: TGCAGTGCTAGCCCGAGGGTGACGGGCGAGCAGTACTTC

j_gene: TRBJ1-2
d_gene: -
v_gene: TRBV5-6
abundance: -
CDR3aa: CASTQGYGYTF
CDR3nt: TGTGCCAGCACCCAGGGGTATGGCTACACCTTC

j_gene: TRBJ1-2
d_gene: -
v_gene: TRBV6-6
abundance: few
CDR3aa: CASSQGHLNYGYTF
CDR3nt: TGTGCCAGCAGTCAGGGACACCTTAACTATGGCTACACCTTC

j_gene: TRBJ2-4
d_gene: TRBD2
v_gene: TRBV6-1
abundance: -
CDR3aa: CASREGGQAWAKNIQYF
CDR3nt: TGTGCCAGCAGGGAGGGAGGGCAGGCCTGGGCCAAAAACATTCAGTACTTC

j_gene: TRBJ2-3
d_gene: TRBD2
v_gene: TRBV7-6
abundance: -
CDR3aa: CASSLGAGAPDTQYF
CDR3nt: TGTGCCAGCAGCTTAGGGGCGGGAGCTCCTGATACGCAGTATTTT

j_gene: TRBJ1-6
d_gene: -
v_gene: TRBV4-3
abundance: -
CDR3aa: CASSPDSTSWVSPLHF
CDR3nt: TGCGCCAGCAGCCCAGACAGTACCAGTTGGGTTTCACCCCTCCACTTT

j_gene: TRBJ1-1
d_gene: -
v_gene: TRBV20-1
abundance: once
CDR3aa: CSAIQNTEAFF
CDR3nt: TGCAGTGCTATTCAAAACACTGAAGCTTTCTTT

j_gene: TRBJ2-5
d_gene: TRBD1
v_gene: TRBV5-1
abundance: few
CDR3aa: CASLGQGAETQYF
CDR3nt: TGCGCCAGCTTGGGACAGGGGGCTGAGACCCAGTACTTC

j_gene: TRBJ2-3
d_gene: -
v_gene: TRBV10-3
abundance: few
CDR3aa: CAIQGSADTQYF
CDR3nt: TGTGCCATTCAGGGCTCTGCGGATACGCAGTATTTT

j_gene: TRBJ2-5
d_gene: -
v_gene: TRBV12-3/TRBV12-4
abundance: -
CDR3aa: CASSLPSAWGTQYF
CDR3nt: TGTGCCAGCAGTTTACCCTCCGCCTGGGGGACCCAGTACTTC

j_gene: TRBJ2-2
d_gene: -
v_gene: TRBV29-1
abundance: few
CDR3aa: CSVLSPSPKLNTGELFF
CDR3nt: TGCAGCGTCCTATCCCCTAGCCCTAAATTGAACACCGGGGAGCTGTTTTTT

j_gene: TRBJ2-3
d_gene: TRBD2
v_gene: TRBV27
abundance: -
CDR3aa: CASSLLLAGGPSSTDTQYF
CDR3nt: TGTGCCAGCAGTCTACTACTAGCGGGAGGACCTTCTAGCACAGATACGCAGTATTTT

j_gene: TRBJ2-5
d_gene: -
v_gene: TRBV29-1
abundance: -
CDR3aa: CSAPGRTKRETQYF
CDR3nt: TGCAGCGCCCCCGGGCGCACTAAGCGGGAGACCCAGTACTTC

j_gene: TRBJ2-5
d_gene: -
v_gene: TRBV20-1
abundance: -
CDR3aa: CSAESGTETQYF
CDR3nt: TGCAGTGCTGAGTCAGGGACTGAGACCCAGTACTTC

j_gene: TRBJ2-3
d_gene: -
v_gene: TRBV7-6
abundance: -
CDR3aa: CASSLGDKDTQYF
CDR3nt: TGTGCCAGCAGCTTAGGCGATAAGGATACGCAGTATTTT

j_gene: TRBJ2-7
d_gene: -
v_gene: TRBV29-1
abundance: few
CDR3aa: CSVQHVSPAYEQYF
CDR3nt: TGCAGCGTCCAACACGTGAGTCCCGCCTACGAGCAGTACTTC

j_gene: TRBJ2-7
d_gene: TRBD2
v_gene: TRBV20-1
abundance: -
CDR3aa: CSASPTSGNPNEQYF
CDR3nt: TGCAGTGCTAGCCCTACTAGCGGGAACCCCAATGAGCAGTACTTC

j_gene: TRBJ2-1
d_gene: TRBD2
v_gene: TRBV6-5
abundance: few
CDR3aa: CASSSLTTSGGEQFF
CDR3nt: TGTGCCAGCAGCAGCCTGACCACTAGCGGGGGTGAGCAGTTCTTC

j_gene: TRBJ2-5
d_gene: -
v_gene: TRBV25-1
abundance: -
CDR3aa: CASSEGGFQYF
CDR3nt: TGTGCCAGCAGTGAAGGGGGTTTTCAGTACTTC

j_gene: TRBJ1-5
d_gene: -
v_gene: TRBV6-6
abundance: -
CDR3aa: CASSYQTTGKQPQHF
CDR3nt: TGTGCCAGCAGTTACCAAACGACGGGGAAGCAGCCCCAGCATTTT

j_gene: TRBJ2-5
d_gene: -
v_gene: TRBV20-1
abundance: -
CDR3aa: CSGGSSYQETQYF
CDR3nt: TGCAGTGGTGGCAGCAGTTACCAAGAGACCCAGTACTTC

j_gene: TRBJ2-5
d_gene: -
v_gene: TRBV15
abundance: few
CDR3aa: CATSTAKGGKETQYF
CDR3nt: TGTGCCACCAGCACGGCGAAAGGGGGTAAAGAGACTCAGTACTTC

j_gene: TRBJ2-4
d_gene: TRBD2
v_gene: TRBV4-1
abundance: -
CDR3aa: CASSQDLAGGPAKNIQYF
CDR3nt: TGCGCCAGCAGCCAAGACCTAGCGGGAGGGCCGGCCAAAAACATTCAGTACTTC

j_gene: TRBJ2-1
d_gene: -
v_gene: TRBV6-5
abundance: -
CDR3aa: CASSYARGIEQFF
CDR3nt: TGTGCCAGCAGTTACGCTCGGGGAATTGAGCAGTTCTTC

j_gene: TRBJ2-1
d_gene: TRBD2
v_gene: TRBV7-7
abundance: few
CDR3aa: CASSPSTSGGNEQFF
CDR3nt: TGTGCTAGCAGCCCGTCGACTAGCGGGGGCAATGAGCAGTTCTTC

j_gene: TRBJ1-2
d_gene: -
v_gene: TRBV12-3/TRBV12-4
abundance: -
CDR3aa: CASSFRWTPYGYTF
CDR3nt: TGTGCCAGCAGTTTTCGATGGACACCTTATGGCTACACCTTC

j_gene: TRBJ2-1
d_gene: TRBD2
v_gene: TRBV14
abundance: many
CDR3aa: CASSQGVSGSDEQFF
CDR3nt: TGTGCCAGCAGCCAAGGTGTTAGCGGGAGCGATGAGCAGTTCTTC

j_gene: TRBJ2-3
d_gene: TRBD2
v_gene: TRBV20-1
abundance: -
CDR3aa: CSATGLAGVVDTQYF
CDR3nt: TGCAGTGCTACGGGACTAGCGGGAGTCGTAGATACGCAGTATTTT

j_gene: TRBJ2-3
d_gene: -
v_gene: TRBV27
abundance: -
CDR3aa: CASSPRYSTDTQYF
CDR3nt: TGTGCCAGCAGTCCTCGTTACAGCACAGATACGCAGTATTTT

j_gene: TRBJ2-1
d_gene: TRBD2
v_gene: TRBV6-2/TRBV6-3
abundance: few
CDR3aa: CASSSSGGGGGVQFF
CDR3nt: TGTGCCAGCAGTTCTAGCGGGGGGGGAGGAGGCGTGCAGTTCTTC

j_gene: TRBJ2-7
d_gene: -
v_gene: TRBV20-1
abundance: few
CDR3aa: CSARRRSNEQYF
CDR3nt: TGCAGTGCTCGGCGACGGAGCAATGAGCAGTACTTC

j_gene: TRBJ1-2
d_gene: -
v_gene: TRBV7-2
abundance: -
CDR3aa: CASSPSEGYGYTF
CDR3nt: TGTGCCAGCAGCCCTAGCGAGGGCTATGGCTACACCTTC

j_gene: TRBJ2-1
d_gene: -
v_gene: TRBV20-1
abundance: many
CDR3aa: CSASGAAVLFGAYNEQFF
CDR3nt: TGCAGTGCATCCGGAGCGGCCGTCCTTTTCGGAGCCTACAATGAGCAGTTCTTC

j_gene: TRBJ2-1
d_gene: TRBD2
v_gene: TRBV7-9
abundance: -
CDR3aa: CASSTLTSGIGSYNEQFF
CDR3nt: TGTGCCAGCAGCACTCTAACCAGCGGGATAGGTAGCTACAATGAGCAGTTCTTC

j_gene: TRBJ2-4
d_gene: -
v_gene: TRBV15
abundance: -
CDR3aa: CATSRDPTGLVTAKNIQYF
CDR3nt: TGTGCCACCAGCAGAGATCCTACAGGGCTGGTAACGGCCAAAAACATTCAGTACTTC

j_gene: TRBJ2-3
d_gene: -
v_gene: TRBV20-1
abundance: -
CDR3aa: CSAPNSWQGADTQYF
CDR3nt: TGCAGTGCCCCGAACTCCTGGCAGGGAGCAGATACGCAGTATTTT

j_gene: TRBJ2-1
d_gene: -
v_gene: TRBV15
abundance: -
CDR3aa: CATSRDLPPGVGGDEQFF
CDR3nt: TGTGCCACCAGCAGAGATCTGCCTCCTGGTGTCGGCGGTGATGAGCAGTTCTTC

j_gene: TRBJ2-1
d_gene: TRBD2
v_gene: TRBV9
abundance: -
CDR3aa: CASSPTSGRVNEQFF
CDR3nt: TGTGCCAGCAGCCCAACTAGCGGGAGGGTCAATGAGCAGTTCTTC

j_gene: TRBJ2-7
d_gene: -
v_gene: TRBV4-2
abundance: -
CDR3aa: CASSQLTDSGYEQYF
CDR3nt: TGTGCCAGCAGCCAATTGACTGACTCAGGCTACGAGCAGTACTTC

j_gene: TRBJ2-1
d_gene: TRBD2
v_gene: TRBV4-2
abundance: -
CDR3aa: CASSQDQLADYNEQFF
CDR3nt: TGTGCCAGCAGCCAAGATCAACTAGCGGACTACAATGAGCAGTTCTTC

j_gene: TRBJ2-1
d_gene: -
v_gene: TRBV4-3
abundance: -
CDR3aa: CASSLGGLGVSYNEQFF
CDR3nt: TGCGCCAGCAGCCTCGGGGGCCTTGGGGTTTCCTACAATGAGCAGTTCTTC

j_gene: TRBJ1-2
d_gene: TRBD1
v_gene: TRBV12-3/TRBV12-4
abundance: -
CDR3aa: CACSSWTGYGYTF
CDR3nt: TGTGCCTGCAGTTCATGGACAGGCTATGGCTACACCTTC

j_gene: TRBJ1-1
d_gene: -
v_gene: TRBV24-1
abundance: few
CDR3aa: CATRPRGNTEAFF
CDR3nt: TGTGCCACCAGGCCCAGGGGGAACACTGAAGCTTTCTTT

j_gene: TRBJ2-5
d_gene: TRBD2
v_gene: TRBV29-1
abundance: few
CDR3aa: CSVYQREAGETQYF
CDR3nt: TGCAGCGTCTACCAGCGGGAGGCAGGGGAGACCCAGTACTTC

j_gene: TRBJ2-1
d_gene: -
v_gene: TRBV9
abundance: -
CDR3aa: CASSVDLQEQFF
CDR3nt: TGTGCCAGCAGCGTAGATCTTCAGGAGCAGTTCTTC

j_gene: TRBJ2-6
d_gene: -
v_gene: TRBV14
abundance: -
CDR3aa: CASSQASGANVLTF
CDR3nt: TGTGCCAGCAGCCAAGCATCCGGGGCCAACGTCCTGACTTTC

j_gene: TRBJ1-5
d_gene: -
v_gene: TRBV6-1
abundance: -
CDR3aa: CASSDGRAGQPQHF
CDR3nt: TGTGCCAGCAGTGATGGGCGGGCAGGCCAGCCCCAGCATTTT

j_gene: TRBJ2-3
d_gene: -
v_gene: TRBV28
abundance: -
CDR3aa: CASSPQARGEGGTQYF
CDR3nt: TGTGCCAGCAGCCCACAGGCTAGGGGAGAAGGAGGTACGCAGTATTTT

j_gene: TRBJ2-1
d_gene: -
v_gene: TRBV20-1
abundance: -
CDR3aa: CSASRFEGTRDYNEQFF
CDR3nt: TGCAGTGCTAGTAGGTTCGAGGGAACCCGTGATTACAATGAGCAGTTCTTC

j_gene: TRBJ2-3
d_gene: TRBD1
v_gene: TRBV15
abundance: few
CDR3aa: CATSARTGRDTQYF
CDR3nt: TGTGCCACCAGCGCCCGGACAGGGAGGGATACGCAGTATTTT

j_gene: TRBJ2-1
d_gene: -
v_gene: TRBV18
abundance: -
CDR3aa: CASALMAGGYNEQFF
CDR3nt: TGTGCCAGCGCACTGATGGCGGGCGGGTACAATGAGCAGTTCTTC

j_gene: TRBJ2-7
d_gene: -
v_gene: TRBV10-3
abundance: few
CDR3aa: CAATTDSSYEQYF
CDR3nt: TGTGCCGCGACAACAGACAGTTCCTACGAGCAGTACTTC

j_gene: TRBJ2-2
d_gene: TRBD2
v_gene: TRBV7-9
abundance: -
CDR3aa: CASSLLAGDELGTGELFF
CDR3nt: TGTGCCAGCAGCTTACTAGCGGGTGATGAGTTGGGCACCGGGGAGCTGTTTTTT